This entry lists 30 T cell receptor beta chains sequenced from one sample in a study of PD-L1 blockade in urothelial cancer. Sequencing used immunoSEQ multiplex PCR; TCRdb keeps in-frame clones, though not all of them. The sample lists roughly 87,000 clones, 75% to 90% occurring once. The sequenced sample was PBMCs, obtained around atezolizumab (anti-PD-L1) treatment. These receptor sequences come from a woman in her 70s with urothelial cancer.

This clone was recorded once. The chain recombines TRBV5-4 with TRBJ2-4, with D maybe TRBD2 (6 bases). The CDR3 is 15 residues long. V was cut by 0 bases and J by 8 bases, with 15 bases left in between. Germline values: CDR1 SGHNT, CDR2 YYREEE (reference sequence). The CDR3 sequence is CASSLDLTVADIQYF. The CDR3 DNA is TGTGCCAGCAGCTTGGATTTAACAGTAGCGGACATTCAGTACTTC.

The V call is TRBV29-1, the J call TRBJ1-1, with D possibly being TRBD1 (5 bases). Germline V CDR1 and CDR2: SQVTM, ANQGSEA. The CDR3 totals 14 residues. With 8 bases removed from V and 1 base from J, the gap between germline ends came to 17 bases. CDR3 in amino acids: CSLGHSVPNTEAFF. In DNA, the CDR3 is TGCAGCCTCGGACACTCCGTACCGAACACTGAAGCTTTCTTT. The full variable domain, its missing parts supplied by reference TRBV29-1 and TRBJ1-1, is SAVISQKPSRDICQRGTSLTIQCQVDSQVTMMFWYRQQPGQSLTLIATANQGSEATYESGFVIDKFPISRPNLTFSTLTVSNMSPEDSSIYLCSLGHSVPNTEAFFGQGTRLTVV.

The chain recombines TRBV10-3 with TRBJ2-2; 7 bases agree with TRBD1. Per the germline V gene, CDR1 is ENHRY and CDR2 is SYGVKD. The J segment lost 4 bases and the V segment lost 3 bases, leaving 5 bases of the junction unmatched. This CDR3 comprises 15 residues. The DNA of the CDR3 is TGTGCCATCAGTGATAGGGGGCGAGGCACCGGGGAGCTGTTTTTT. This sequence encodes CAISDRGRGTGELFF.

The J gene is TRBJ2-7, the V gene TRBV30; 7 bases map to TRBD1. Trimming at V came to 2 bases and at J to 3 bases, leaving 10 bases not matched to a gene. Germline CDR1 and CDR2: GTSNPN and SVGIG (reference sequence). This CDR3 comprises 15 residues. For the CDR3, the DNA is TGTGCCTGGAGTTCAATGACAGGGATTAACTACGAGCAGTACTTC. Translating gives CAWSSMTGINYEQYF.

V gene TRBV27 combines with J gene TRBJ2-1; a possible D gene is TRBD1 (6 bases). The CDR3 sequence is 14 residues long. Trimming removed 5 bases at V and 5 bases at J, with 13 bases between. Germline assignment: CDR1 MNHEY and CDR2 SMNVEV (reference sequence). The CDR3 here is CASSPDGQNNEQFF. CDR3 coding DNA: TGTGCCAGCAGTCCTGATGGACAGAACAATGAGCAGTTCTTC.

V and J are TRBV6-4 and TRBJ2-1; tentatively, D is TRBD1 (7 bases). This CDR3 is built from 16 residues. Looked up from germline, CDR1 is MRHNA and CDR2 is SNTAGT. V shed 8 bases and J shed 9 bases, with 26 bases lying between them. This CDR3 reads CASGVRGAHTDSEQFF. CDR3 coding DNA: TGTGCCAGCGGGGTCAGGGGGGCACATACAGATAGTGAGCAGTTCTTC.

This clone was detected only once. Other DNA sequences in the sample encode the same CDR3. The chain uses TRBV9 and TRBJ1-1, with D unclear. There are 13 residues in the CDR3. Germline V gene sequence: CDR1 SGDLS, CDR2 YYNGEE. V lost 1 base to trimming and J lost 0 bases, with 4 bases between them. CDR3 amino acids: CASSVQVNTEAFF. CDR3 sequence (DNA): TGTGCCAGCAGCGTACAGGTGAACACTGAAGCTTTCTTT.

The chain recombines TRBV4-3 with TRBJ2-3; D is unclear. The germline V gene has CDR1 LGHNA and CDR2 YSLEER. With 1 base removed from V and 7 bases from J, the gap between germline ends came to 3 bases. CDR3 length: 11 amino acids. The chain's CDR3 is CASSQGHTQYF. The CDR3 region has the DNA TGCGCCAGCAGCCAAGGGCATACGCAGTATTTT.

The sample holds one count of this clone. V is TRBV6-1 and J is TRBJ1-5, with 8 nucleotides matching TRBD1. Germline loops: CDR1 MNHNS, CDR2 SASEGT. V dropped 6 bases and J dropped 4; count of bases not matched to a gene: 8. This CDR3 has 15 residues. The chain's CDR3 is CASRRAGQVNQPQHF. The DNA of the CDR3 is TGTGCCAGCAGGCGCGCGGGACAGGTTAATCAGCCCCAGCATTTT.

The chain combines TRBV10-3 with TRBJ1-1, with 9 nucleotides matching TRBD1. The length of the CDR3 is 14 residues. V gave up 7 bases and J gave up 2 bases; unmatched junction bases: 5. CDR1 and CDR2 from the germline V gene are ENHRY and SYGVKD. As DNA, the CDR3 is TGTGCCATCACCCGGGACAGGGCCAACACTGAAGCTTTCTTT. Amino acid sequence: CAITRDRANTEAFF.

DNA for the CDR3: TGTGCCAGCAGCTTTTGGACAGGGAATTTCAATGAGCAGTTCTTC. Amino acid sequence: CASSFWTGNFNEQFF. This sequence joins TRBV5-5 and TRBJ2-1, with 8 bases aligning to TRBD1. V dropped 2 bases and J dropped 6; count of bases not matched to a gene: 7. CDR3 length: 15 amino acids. Germline loops: CDR1 SGHKS, CDR2 YYEKEE (reference sequence).

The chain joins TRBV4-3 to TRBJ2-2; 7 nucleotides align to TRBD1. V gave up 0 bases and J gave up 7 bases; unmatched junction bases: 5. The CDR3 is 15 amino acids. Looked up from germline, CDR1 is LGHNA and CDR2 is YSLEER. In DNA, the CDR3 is TGCGCCAGCAGCCAAGACAGGGGGTACATCGGGGAGCTGTTTTTT. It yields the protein CASSQDRGYIGELFF.

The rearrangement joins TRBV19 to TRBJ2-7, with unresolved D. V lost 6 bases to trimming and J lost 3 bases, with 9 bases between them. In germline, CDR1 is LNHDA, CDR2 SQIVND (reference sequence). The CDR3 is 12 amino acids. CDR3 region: CASRDTYYEQYF. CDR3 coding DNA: TGTGCCAGTAGAGATACCTACTACGAGCAGTACTTC.

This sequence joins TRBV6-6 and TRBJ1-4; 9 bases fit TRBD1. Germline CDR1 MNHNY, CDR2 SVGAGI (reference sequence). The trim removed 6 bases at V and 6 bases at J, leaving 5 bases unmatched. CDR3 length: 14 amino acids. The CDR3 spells CASRYRQGDEKLFF. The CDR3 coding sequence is TGTGCCAGCAGATACCGACAGGGGGATGAAAAACTGTTTTTT.

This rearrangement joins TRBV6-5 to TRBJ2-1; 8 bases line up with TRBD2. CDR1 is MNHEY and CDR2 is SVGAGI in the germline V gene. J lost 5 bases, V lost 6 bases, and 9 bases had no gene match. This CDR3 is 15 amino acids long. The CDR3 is CASSRRGGPNNEQFF. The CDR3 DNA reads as TGTGCCAGCAGCAGGCGCGGGGGGCCGAACAATGAGCAGTTCTTC.

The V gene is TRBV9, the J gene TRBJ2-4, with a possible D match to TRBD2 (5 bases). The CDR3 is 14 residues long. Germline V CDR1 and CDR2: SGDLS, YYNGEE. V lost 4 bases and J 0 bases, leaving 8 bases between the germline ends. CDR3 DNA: TGTGCCAGCAGCCCCGGGGTAGCCAAAAACATTCAGTACTTC. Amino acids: CASSPGVAKNIQYF.

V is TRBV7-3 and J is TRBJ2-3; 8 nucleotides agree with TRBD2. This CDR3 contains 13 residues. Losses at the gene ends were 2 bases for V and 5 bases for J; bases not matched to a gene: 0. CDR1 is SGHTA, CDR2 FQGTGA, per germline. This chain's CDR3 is CASSLLAGDTQYF. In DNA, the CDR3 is TGTGCCAGCAGCTTACTAGCGGGAGATACGCAGTATTTT.

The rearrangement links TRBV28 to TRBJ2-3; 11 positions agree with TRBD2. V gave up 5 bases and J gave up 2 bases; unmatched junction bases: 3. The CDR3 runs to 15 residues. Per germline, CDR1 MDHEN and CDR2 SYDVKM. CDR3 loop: CASSRTSGFTDTQYF. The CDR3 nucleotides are TGTGCCAGCAGTCGGACTAGCGGGTTCACAGATACGCAGTATTTT.

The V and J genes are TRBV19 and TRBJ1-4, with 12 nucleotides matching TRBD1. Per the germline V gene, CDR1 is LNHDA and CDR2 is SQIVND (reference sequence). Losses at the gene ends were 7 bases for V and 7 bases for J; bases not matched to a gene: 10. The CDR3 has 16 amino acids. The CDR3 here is CASTGTGGVKGEKLFF. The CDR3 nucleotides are TGTGCCAGTACCGGGACAGGGGGCGTTAAAGGTGAAAAACTGTTTTTT.

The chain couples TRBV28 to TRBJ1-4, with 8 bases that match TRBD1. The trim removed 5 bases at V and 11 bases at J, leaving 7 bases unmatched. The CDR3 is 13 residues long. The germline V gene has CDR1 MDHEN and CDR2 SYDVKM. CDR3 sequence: CASSNGQGGKLFF. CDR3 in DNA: TGTGCCAGCAGTAACGGACAGGGCGGGAAACTGTTTTTT.

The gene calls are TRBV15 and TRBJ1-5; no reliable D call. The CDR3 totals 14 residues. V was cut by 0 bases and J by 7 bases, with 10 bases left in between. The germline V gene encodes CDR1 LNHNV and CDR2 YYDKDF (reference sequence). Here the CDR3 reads CATSRDPTWQPQHF. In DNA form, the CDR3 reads TGTGCCACCAGCAGAGATCCGACTTGGCAGCCCCAGCATTTT.

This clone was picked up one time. CDR3 region: CASSEGLADEAETQYF. The CDR3 DNA reads as TGTGCCAGCAGTGAAGGACTAGCGGACGAGGCGGAGACCCAGTACTTC. V usage is TRBV2 and J usage is TRBJ2-5; 9 bases align to TRBD2. V gave up 1 base and J gave up 5 bases; unmatched junction bases: 8. Germline CDR1 and CDR2: SNHLY and FYNNEI. This CDR3 contains 16 residues.

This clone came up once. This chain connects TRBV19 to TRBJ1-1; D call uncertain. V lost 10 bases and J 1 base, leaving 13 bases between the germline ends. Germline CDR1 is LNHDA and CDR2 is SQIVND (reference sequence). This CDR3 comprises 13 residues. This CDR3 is CATSRAGNTEAFF. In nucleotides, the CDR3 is TGTGCCACCTCCCGAGCAGGGAACACTGAAGCTTTCTTT.

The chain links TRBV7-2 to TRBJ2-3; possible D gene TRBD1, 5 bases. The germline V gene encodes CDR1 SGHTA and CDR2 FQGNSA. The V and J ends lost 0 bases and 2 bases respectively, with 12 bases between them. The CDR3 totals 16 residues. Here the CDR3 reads CASSLAAQGVTDTQYF. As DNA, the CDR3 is TGTGCCAGCAGCTTAGCCGCGCAGGGCGTCACAGATACGCAGTATTTT.

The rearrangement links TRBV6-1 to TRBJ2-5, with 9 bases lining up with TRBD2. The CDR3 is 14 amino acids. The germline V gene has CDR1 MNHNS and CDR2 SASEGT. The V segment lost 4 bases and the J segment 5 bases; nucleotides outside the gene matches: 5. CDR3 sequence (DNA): TGTGCCAGCAGTGTGGCGGGGGGGCTGGAGACCCAGTACTTC. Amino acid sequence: CASSVAGGLETQYF.

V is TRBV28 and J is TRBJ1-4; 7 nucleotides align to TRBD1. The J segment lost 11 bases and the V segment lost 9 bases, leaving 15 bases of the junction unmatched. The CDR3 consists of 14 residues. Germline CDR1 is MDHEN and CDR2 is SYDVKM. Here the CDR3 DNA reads TGTGCCAGTATAGGGACAGTCCCTCTGTCTAAACTGTTTTTT. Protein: CASIGTVPLSKLFF.

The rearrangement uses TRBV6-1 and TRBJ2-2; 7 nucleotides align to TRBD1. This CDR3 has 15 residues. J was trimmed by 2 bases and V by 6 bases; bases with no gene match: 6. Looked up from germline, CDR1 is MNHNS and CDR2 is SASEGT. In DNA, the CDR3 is TGTGCCAGCAGCTTACAGGGGCCAAACACCGGGGAGCTGTTTTTT. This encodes CASSLQGPNTGELFF.

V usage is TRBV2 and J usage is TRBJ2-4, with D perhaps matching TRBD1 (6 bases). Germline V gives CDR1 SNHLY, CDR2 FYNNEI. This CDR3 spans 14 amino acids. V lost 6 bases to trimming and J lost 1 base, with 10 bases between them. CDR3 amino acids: CASRERGAKNIQYF. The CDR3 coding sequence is TGTGCCAGCAGAGAGAGGGGGGCCAAAAACATTCAGTACTTC.

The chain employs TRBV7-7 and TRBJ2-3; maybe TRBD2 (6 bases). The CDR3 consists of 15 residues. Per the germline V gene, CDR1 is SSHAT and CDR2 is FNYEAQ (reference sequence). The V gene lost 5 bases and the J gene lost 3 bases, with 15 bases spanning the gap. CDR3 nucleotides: TGTGCCAGCAGCCAATCGACTAGTAGGACAGATACGCAGTATTTT. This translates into CASSQSTSRTDTQYF.

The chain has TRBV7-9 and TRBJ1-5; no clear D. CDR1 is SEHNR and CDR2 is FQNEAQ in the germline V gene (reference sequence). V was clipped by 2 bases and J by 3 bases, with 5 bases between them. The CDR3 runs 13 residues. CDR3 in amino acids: CASSLQNNQPQHF. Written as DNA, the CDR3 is TGTGCCAGCAGCTTACAGAACAATCAGCCCCAGCATTTT.